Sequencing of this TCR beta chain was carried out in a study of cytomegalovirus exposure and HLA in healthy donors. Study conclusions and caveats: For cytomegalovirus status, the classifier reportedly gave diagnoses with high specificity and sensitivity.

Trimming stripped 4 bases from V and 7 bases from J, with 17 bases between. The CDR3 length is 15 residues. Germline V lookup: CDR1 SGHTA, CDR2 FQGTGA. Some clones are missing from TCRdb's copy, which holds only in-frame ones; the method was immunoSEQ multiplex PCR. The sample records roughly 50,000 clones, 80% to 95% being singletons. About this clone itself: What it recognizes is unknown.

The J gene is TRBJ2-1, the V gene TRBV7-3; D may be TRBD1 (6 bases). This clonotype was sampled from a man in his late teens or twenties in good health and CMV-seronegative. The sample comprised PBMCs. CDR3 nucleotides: TGTGCCAGCAGCTCTTTACAGGGTCTGGGGAATGAGCAGTTCTTC. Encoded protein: CASSSLQGLGNEQFF.